This TCR beta chain was sequenced during a study of T cells after yellow fever vaccination. Study-wide results and limits: Peak timing came faster in the weaker secondary response, day 5 versus 15.

This CDR3 spans 10 amino acids. CDR1 and CDR2 (germline): MGHDK, SYGVNS. Trimming cost V 3 bases and J 3 bases, with 0 bases left between them. This clonotype came up many times. Its antigen is unknown. One entry per CDR3 protein, called by TCRdb with MiXCR from the 5' RACE reads. Here the sample spans about 63,000 distinct CDR3 sequences, less than 8.5% being singletons. Specimen: CD8+ T cells sorted from PBMCs, collected 15 days after the yellow fever booster vaccination. The J gene is TRBJ2-7, the V gene TRBV25-1; unclear D gene. This TCR was sampled from a man aged 25-45 years who received the YFV17D yellow fever vaccine. The CDR3 here is CASSDYEQYF. CDR3 nucleotide sequence: TGTGCCAGCAGTGACTACGAGCAGTACTTC.